The 15 T cell receptor beta chains presented below share a single source sample, sequenced in a study of T cells in Graves' hyperthyroidism and ophthalmopathy. There were TCR beta CDR3 regions amplified from RNA transcripts. Researchers ran a first-round RT-PCR on the TCR CDR3 using the HTBI primer set. TCRdb re-called the multiplex PCR reads with MiXCR, one entry per CDR3 protein. Of fewer than 900,000 distinct CDR3 sequences in the sample, around 20% are singletons; the top ten hold around 15%. Sequencing input: blood. These receptors were obtained from a woman in her forties or fifties with Graves' hyperthyroidism that later progressed to Graves' ophthalmopathy.

In its sample, this clonotype was seen many times. The chain has TRBV3-1 and TRBJ1-4; D unresolved. The germline V and J ends were trimmed by 4 bases and 8 bases, with 20 bases remaining between them. The CDR3 extends over 16 amino acids. The germline gives CDR1 LGHDT, CDR2 YNNKEL (reference sequence). The CDR3 region is CASSPEERIIGEKLFF. The CDR3 DNA follows: TGTGCCAGCAGCCCCGAAGAAAGGATAATAGGAGAAAAACTGTTTTTT.

This clonotype has more than one count but fewer than ten. The chain joins TRBV7-3 to TRBJ2-2, with 9 bases matching TRBD1. CDR3 length: 15 amino acids. Germline V gene sequence: CDR1 SGHTA, CDR2 FQGTGA. Trimming took 4 bases from V and 0 from J; bases not matched to a gene: 0. The CDR3: CASSWTGANTGELFF. CDR3 DNA sequence: TGTGCCAGCAGCTGGACAGGGGCGAACACCGGGGAGCTGTTTTTT. Together with reference TRBV7-3 and TRBJ2-2, the CDR3 gives the full variable domain: GAGVSQTPSNKVTEKGKYVELRCDPISGHTALYWYRQSLGQGPEFLIYFQGTGAADDSGLPNDRFFAVRPEGSVSTLKIQRTERGDSAVYLCASSWTGANTGELFFGEGSRLTVL.

This clonotype was picked up a small number of times. The V call is TRBV5-1, the J call TRBJ2-7, with TRBD1 identical over 7 bases. Germline V gene sequence: CDR1 SGHRS, CDR2 YFSETQ. With V trimmed by 4 bases and J by 4 bases, 11 bases remained unmatched. The CDR3 consists of 15 residues. CDR3 residues: CASSPRTGRGYEQYF. In DNA, the CDR3 is TGCGCCAGCAGCCCGAGGACAGGCCGGGGTTACGAGCAGTACTTC.

J is TRBJ2-2 and V is TRBV28; no reliable D call. The germline CDR1 and CDR2 sequences are MDHEN and SYDVKM. The CDR3 extends over 14 amino acids. Here the CDR3 DNA reads TGTGCAAGTAGGGTGAGCCCCAGCACCGGGGAGCTGTTTTTT. Protein product: CASRVSPSTGELFF.

This clonotype has ten or more counts. J is TRBJ2-1 and V is TRBV12-3 or TRBV12-4; D unclear. This CDR3 is built from 11 residues. V lost 6 bases, J lost 6 bases, and 6 bases lay in between. The CDR3 loop reads CASSFGNEQFF. CDR3 nucleotide sequence: TGTGCCAGCAGCTTTGGCAATGAGCAGTTCTTC.

This clonotype was seen only a few times. The chain links TRBV7-9 to TRBJ2-7; TRBD2 matches 7 bases. CDR1 is SEHNR, CDR2 FQNEAQ, per germline (reference sequence). The CDR3 loop spans 13 amino acids. V was clipped by 9 bases and J by 3 bases; unmatched bases: 8. The DNA of the CDR3 is TGTGCCAGTCGGGAGGTTGAGGGCTACGAGCAGTACTTC. The encoded protein is CASREVEGYEQYF.

The V and J genes are TRBV3-1 and TRBJ1-4, with D possibly matching TRBD1 (5 bases). The CDR3 runs 18 residues. Trimming pared 3 bases from V and 2 bases from J, leaving 19 bases between. The germline V gene has CDR1 LGHDT and CDR2 YNNKEL (reference sequence). In DNA form, the CDR3 reads TGTGCCAGCAGCCACGGGACTGCGGGGGGGACGACTAATGAAAAACTGTTTTTT. It translates to CASSHGTAGGTTNEKLFF. Looking up the rest from reference TRBV3-1 and TRBJ1-4 gives the full variable domain: DTAVSQTPKYLVTQMGNDKSIKCEQNLGHDTMYWYKQDSKKFLKIMFSYNNKELIINETVPNRFSPKSPDKAHLNLHINSLELGDSAVYFCASSHGTAGGTTNEKLFFGSGTQLSVL.

This clonotype was recorded a few times. The J gene is TRBJ2-1, the V gene TRBV7-9; 8 positions agree with TRBD1. Germline lookup yields CDR1 SEHNR and CDR2 FQNEAQ (reference sequence). CDR3 size: 15 residues. Trimming removed 7 bases from V and 9 bases from J; junction bases left unmatched: 14. In nucleotides, the CDR3 is TGTGCCAGCACCGGGAAAGAGCCGGACAGGGCTGAGCAGTTCTTC. It specifies CASTGKEPDRAEQFF.

In this sample, this clonotype turned up a few times. The chain joins TRBV29-1 to TRBJ2-5; D is perhaps TRBD1 or TRBD2 (5 bases each). CDR1 SQVTM and CDR2 ANQGSEA come from the germline V gene. This CDR3 spans 13 amino acids. V was cut by 3 bases and J by 2 bases, with 10 bases left in between. CDR3 nucleotide sequence: TGCAGCGTTGAGGGAGACAGACAAGAGACCCAGTACTTC. It translates to CSVEGDRQETQYF.

This clonotype was seen repeatedly, ten times or more. The rearrangement joins TRBV7-2 to TRBJ2-7; the match to TRBD1 covers 9 bases. Germline lookup yields CDR1 SGHTA and CDR2 FQGNSA. The V gene end was trimmed by 3 bases and the J gene end by 4 bases; junction bases not matched to a gene: 7. CDR3 size: 15 residues. The CDR3 nucleotides are TGTGCCAGCAGCTTTGGAGGACAGGGGTTGTACGAGCAGTACTTC. Protein sequence: CASSFGGQGLYEQYF.

At least ten counts were recorded for this clonotype. The V gene is TRBV12-3 or TRBV12-4, the J gene TRBJ2-3; TRBD1 matches 9 bases. The CDR3 runs 18 residues. The ends lost 1 base at V and 1 base at J; junction bases unmatched: 9. In DNA form, the CDR3 reads TGTGCCAGCAGTTTAGGGAAGACAGGGGGGAGACGCACAGATACGCAGTATTTT. Translating gives CASSLGKTGGRRTDTQYF.

This rearrangement joins TRBV12-3 or TRBV12-4 to TRBJ1-6; D gene uncertain. The CDR3 consists of 13 residues. The germline V and J ends were trimmed by 5 bases and 7 bases, with 9 bases remaining between them. The CDR3 sequence: CASSPFGNSPLHF. The CDR3 DNA reads TGTGCCAGCAGTCCCTTCGGGAATTCACCCCTCCACTTT.

V is TRBV29-1 and J is TRBJ1-3, with D uncertain. The V gene's germline CDR1 is SQVTM and CDR2 ANQGSEA. The CDR3 totals 11 residues. V lost 5 bases to trimming and J lost 4 bases, with 6 bases between them. The CDR3 nucleotides are TGCAGCGTTTATGAGGGAAACACCATATATTTT. Translated: CSVYEGNTIYF. The full variable domain, rest sourced from reference TRBV29-1 and TRBJ1-3, is SAVISQKPSRDICQRGTSLTIQCQVDSQVTMMFWYRQQPGQSLTLIATANQGSEATYESGFVIDKFPISRPNLTFSTLTVSNMSPEDSSIYLCSVYEGNTIYFGEGSWLTVV.

The J gene is TRBJ1-1, the V gene TRBV7-9, with D possibly TRBD1 on 6 matching bases. V gave up 6 bases and J gave up 2 bases, with 13 bases separating them. CDR3 length: 14 amino acids. Germline CDR1 reads SEHNR; CDR2 reads FQNEAQ (reference sequence). As DNA, the CDR3 is TGTGCCAGCAGGCCAAAGGACAGCAACACTGAAGCTTTCTTT. It codes for CASRPKDSNTEAFF.

This clonotype came up many times. The chain carries TRBV11-1 and TRBJ2-1, with 7 bases fitting TRBD2. Germline V gives CDR1 SGHAT, CDR2 FQDESV (reference sequence). The CDR3 is made up of 13 amino acids. V shed 5 bases, J shed 6 bases, and the junction held 4 bases outside the gene matches. In DNA, the CDR3 is TGTGCCAGCAGCAGGACTAGTTTCAATGAGCAGTTCTTC. Protein: CASSRTSFNEQFF. The full variable domain, rest sourced from reference TRBV11-1 and TRBJ2-1, is EAEVAQSPRYKITEKSQAVAFWCDPISGHATLYWYRQILGQGPELLVQFQDESVVDDSQLPKDRFSAERLKGVDSTLKIQPAELGDSAMYLCASSRTSFNEQFFGPGTRLTVL.